The clone carrying this T cell receptor beta chain is large. This sample stems from a study of sequential checkpoint blockade in melanoma. The CDR3 extends over 12 amino acids. The V segment lost 3 bases and the J segment 7 bases; nucleotides outside the gene matches: 3. The V gene's germline CDR1 is SGHNT and CDR2 YYREEE (reference sequence). Sequenced by immunoSEQ multiplex PCR; TCRdb stores in-frame clones only, minus some. The sample has about 10,000 clones; around 73% are singletons. Regarding treatment: randomized to nivolumab then ipilimumab (arm A) or the reverse (arm B). V and J are TRBV5-4 and TRBJ2-5; the match to TRBD2 covers 7 bases. This specimen was CD8+ T cells sorted from blood (inferred from file names), taken from a patient given nivolumab and ipilimumab in sequence. This clonotype was sampled from a human donor with melanoma. Here the CDR3 reads CASSWGGVTQYF. The CDR3 nucleotides are TGTGCCAGCAGCTGGGGGGGAGTGACCCAGTACTTC.